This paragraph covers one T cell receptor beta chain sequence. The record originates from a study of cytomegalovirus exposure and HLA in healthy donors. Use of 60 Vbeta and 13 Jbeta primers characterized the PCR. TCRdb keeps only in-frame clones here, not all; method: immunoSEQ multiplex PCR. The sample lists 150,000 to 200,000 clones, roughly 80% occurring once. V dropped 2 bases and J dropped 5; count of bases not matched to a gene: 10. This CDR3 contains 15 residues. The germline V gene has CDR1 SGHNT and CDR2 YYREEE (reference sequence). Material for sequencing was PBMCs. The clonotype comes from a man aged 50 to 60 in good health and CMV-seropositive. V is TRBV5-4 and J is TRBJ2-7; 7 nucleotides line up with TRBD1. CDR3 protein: CASSLGPLQGNEQYF. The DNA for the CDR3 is TGTGCCAGCAGCTTAGGGCCTCTACAGGGGAACGAGCAGTACTTC.